The 6 T cell receptor beta chains below come from one sample, sequenced in a study of Ad26.COV2.S vaccination and SARS-CoV-2 variants. Treatment reported: around 19 received Ad26.COV2.S at low or high dose, single or two shots; roughly 5 received placebo; per-sample allocation not given. At day 63 after the first vaccine or placebo injection, samples were drawn. Clones were read by immunoSEQ multiplex PCR, and TCRdb kept only the in-frame ones, dropping some. The sample records 250,000 or so clones, roughly nine tenths being singletons. Sequenced here: peripheral blood, sampled in a trial of Ad26.COV2.S vaccine versus placebo. These receptors came from a person aged 18-65 years who received the Ad26.COV2.S COVID-19 vaccine or a placebo.

The chain carries TRBV6-6 and TRBJ1-3, with D uncertain. Trimming removed 4 bases from V and 0 bases from J, with 10 bases in between. Germline V gene lookup returns CDR1 MNHNY and CDR2 SVGAGI (reference sequence). This CDR3 spans 15 amino acids. CDR3 bases: TGTGCCAGCAGTTTAGTAATCACCTCTGGAAACACCATATATTTT. Translating it yields CASSLVITSGNTIYF.

The rearrangement joins TRBV11-2 to TRBJ2-3; D might be TRBD1 (5 bases). Trimming removed 4 bases from V and 1 base from J, with 6 bases in between. CDR1 SGHAT and CDR2 FQNNGV come from the germline V gene. The CDR3 length is 13 residues. Written as DNA, the CDR3 is TGTGCCAGCAGCTCCAGGGGCACAGATACGCAGTATTTT. It yields the protein CASSSRGTDTQYF.

The rearrangement joins TRBV7-2 to TRBJ1-6; 8 nucleotides match TRBD1. CDR1 SGHTA and CDR2 FQGNSA come from the germline V gene. This CDR3 is 16 amino acids long. Germline trimming cut 8 bases from V and 0 bases from J; bases unmatched to any gene: 6. The CDR3 DNA is TGTGCCAGCCGACAGGGGATGAGCTCCTATAATTCACCCCTCCACTTT. As protein: CASRQGMSSYNSPLHF.

The rearrangement uses TRBV6-5 and TRBJ2-1, with D unresolved. V was clipped by 5 bases and J by 3 bases, with 5 bases between them. Germline CDR1 and CDR2: MNHEY and SVGAGI. The CDR3 consists of 12 residues. The CDR3 DNA reads TGTGCCAGCAGTATCTACTACAATGAGCAGTTCTTC. This sequence encodes CASSIYYNEQFF.

This clone was seen more than once but under ten times. The chain combines TRBV7-8 with TRBJ1-5; perhaps TRBD1 as D (5 bases). Trimming cost V 1 base and J 5 bases, with 21 bases left between them. This CDR3 has 18 amino acids. Germline CDR1 reads SGHVS; CDR2 reads FQNEAQ. CDR3 region: CASSLVEFSRVGDQPQHF. DNA for the CDR3: TGTGCCAGCAGCTTAGTGGAGTTCTCCCGGGTAGGGGATCAGCCCCAGCATTTT.

The chain links TRBV5-6 to TRBJ1-1; 10 nucleotides line up with TRBD1. Per germline, CDR1 SGHDT and CDR2 YYEEEE. The length of the CDR3 is 14 residues. The trim removed 6 bases at V and 1 base at J, leaving 3 bases unmatched. Here the CDR3 reads CASIGQGGNTEAFF. CDR3 bases: TGTGCCAGCATCGGACAGGGGGGGAACACTGAAGCTTTCTTT.